This record covers a single TCR beta chain. Its specificity is unknown. This CDR3 region has 13 residues. V lost 0 bases and J lost 5, with 9 bases in between. Germline values: CDR1 GTSNPN, CDR2 SVGIG (reference sequence). The data were taken from a study of cytotoxic CD8 clonotypes in ibrutinib-treated CLL. General study findings and limits: Treatment saw public clonotypes, which were uncommon, either contract or stay stable.

The protocol was immunoSEQ multiplex PCR, while the TCRdb copy is restricted to in-frame clones and leaves out a portion. The sample includes about 39,000 clones, about 70% of them seen just once. This sequence joins TRBV30 and TRBJ2-3; possibly TRBD2 for D (6 bases). Sequencing used PBMCs, obtained at disease progression, from a patient treated with ibrutinib. This receptor was identified in a human donor with chronic lymphocytic leukemia. CDR3 in DNA: TGTGCCTGGAGTGTCCGGGGGATAGATACGCAGTATTTT. Translated: CAWSVRGIDTQYF.